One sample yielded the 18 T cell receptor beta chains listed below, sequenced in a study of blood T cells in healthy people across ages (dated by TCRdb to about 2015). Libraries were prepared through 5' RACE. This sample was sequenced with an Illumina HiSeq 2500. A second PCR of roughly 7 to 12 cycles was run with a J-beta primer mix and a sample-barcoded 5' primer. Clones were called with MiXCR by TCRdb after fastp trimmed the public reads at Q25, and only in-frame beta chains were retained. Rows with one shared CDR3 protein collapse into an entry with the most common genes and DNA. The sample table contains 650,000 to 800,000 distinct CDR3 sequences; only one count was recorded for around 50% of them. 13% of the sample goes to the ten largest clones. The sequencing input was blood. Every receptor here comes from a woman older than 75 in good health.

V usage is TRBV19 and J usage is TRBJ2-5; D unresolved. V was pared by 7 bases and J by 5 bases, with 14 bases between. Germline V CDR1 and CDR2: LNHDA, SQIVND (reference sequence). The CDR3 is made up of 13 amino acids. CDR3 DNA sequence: TGTGCCAGTACAGGTGAACAATCCGAGACCCAGTACTTC. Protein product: CASTGEQSETQYF.

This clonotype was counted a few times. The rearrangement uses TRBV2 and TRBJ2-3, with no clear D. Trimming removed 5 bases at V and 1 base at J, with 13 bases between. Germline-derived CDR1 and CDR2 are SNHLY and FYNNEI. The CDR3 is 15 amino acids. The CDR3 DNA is TGTGCCAGCAGTAAAGAGATCCTCGGCACAGATACGCAGTATTTT. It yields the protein CASSKEILGTDTQYF.

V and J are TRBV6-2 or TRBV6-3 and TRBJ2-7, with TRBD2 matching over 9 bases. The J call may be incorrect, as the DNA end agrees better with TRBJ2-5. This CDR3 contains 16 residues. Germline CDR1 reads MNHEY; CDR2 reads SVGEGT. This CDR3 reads CASSPPLRGGFETQYF. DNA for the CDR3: TGTGCCAGCAGTCCCCCTCTGCGGGGGGGCTTTGAGACCCAGTACTTC.

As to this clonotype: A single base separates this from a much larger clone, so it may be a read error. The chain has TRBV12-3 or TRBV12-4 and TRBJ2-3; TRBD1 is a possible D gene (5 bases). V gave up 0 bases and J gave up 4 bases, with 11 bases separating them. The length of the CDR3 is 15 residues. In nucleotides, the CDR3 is TGTGCCAGCAGTTTAGCCGGCAGGGCAGCAGATACGCAGTATTTT. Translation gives CASSLAGRAADTQYF.

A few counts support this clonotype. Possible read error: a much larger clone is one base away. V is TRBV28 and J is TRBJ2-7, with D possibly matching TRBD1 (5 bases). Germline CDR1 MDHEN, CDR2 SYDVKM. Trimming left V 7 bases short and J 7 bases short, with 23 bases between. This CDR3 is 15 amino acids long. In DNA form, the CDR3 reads TGTGCCAGCAACCCCCTCCAGGGTTCCTACAATGAGCAGTACTTC. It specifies CASNPLQGSYNEQYF.

The DNA of the CDR3 is TGTGCCAGCAGCTTGGCCAGCATCGCGGGCCCCTACAATGAGCAGTTCTTC. This translates into CASSLASIAGPYNEQFF. The chain is built from TRBV5-6 and TRBJ2-1; the D gene is possibly TRBD2 (5 bases). Germline lookup yields CDR1 SGHDT and CDR2 YYEEEE. The CDR3 has 17 residues. V dropped 0 bases and J dropped 2 bases, with 15 bases sitting between them.

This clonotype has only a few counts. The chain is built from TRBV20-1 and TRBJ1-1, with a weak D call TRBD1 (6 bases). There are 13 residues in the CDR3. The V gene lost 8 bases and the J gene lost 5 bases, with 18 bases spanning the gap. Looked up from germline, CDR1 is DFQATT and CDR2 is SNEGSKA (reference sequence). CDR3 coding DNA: TGCAGTTTGGGGGCAAGGGCGGGGACTGAAGCTTTCTTT. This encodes CSLGARAGTEAFF.

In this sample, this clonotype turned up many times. CDR3 sequence reads: CASSETIETQYF. The CDR3, as DNA: TGTGCCAGCAGTGAAACAATAGAGACCCAGTACTTC. V usage is TRBV2 and J usage is TRBJ2-5; D unclear. The V end was cut by 2 bases, the J end by 4 bases, with 5 bases between. There are 12 residues in the CDR3. CDR1 is SNHLY, CDR2 FYNNEI, per germline.

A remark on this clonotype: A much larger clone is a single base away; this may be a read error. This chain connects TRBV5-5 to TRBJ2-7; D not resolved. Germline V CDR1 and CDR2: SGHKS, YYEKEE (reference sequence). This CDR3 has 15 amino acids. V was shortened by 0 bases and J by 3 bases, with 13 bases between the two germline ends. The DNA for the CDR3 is TGTGCCAGCAGCTTGGGACGAGCGAGCTACTACGAGCAGTACTTC. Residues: CASSLGRASYYEQYF.

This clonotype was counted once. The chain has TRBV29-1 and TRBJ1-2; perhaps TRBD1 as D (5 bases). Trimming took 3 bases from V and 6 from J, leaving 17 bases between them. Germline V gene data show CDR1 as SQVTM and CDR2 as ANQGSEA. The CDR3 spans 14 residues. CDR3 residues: CSVDVAQDPHGYTF. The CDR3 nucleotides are TGCAGCGTTGACGTCGCACAGGACCCCCATGGCTACACCTTC. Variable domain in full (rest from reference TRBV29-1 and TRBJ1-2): SAVISQKPSRDICQRGTSLTIQCQVDSQVTMMFWYRQQPGQSLTLIATANQGSEATYESGFVIDKFPISRPNLTFSTLTVSNMSPEDSSIYLCSVDVAQDPHGYTFGSGTRLTVV.

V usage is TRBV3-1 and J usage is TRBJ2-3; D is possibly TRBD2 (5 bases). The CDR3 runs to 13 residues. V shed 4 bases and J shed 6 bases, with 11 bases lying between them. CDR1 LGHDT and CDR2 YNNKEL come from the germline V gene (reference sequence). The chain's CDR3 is CASSPPAADTQYF. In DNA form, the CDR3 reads TGTGCCAGCAGCCCTCCAGCGGCGGATACGCAGTATTTT.

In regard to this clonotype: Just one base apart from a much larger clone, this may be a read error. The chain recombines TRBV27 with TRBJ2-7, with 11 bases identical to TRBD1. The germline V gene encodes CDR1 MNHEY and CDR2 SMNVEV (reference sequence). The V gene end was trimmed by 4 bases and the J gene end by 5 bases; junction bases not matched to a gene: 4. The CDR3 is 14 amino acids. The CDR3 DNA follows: TGTGCCAGCAGTTACGGGACAGGGGGTGACGAGCAGTACTTC. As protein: CASSYGTGGDEQYF.

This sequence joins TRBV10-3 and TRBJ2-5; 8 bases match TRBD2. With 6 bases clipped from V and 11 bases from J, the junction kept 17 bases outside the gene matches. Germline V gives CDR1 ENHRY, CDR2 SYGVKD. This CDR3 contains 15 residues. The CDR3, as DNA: TGTGCCATCAGCCGTGAACTAGCGGAACCCGATGAGCAGTACTTC. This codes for CAISRELAEPDEQYF.

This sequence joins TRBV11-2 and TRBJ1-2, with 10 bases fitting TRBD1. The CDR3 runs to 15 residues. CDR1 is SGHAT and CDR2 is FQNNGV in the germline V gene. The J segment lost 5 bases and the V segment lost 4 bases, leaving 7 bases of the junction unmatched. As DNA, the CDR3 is TGTGCCAGCAGCTCGACAGGGGGCGGATGGTATGGCTACACCTTC. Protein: CASSSTGGGWYGYTF.

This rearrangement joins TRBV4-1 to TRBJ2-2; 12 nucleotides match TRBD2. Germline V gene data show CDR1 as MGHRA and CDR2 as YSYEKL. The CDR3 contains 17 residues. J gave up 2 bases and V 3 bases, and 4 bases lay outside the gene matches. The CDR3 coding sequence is TGCGCCAGCAGCCAGACTAGCGGGAGACTTAACACCGGGGAGCTGTTTTTT. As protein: CASSQTSGRLNTGELFF.

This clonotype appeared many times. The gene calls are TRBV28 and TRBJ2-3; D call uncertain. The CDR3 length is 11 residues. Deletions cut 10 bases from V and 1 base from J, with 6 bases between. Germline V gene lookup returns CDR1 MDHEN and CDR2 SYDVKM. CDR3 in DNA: TGTGCCACCGGGCGCACAGATACGCAGTATTTT. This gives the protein CATGRTDTQYF.

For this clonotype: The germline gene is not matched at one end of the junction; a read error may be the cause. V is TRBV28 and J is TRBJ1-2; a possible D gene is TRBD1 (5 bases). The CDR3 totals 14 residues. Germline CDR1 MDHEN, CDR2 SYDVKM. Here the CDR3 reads CAGSPSGTGTSYTF. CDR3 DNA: TGTGCCGGCAGTCCCTCCGGGACCGGGACTAGCTACACCTTC.

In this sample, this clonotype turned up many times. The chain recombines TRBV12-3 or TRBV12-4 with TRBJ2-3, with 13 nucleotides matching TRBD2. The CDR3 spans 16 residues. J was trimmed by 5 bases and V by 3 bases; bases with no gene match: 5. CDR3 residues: CASSFRLAGGRDTQYF. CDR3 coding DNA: TGTGCCAGCAGTTTTCGACTAGCGGGGGGAAGAGATACGCAGTATTTT.